This TCR beta chain was obtained from a study of blood T cell repertoires in COVID-19. Generated by immunoSEQ multiplex PCR, the TCRdb table keeps only in-frame clones and is missing some. The sample has over 150,000 clones; approximately 85% are singletons. The origin of this receptor is a man aged 35-49 years with acute or convalescent COVID-19. The specimen was peripheral blood.

The CDR3 region is CASSLRDSYNEQFF. In DNA, the CDR3 is TGTGCCAGCAGCTTGAGGGACTCGTACAATGAGCAGTTCTTC. The chain has TRBV7-3 and TRBJ2-1; D perhaps matches TRBD2 (6 bases). CDR3 length: 14 residues. Germline CDR1 reads SGHTA; CDR2 reads FQGTGA. V was cut by 3 bases and J by 4 bases, with 10 bases left in between.